This T cell receptor beta chain was retrieved from a study of T cell repertoires in cytomegalovirus infection (dated by TCRdb to 2018 to 2020). About the full investigation: The peptide stimulations were aimed at well-studied HLA-B-restricted epitopes as well as recently identified HLA-C-restricted CMV epitopes, whose presentation resists viral immunomodulation. The HLA type of each donor mattered for the analysis, because public TCR beta signatures pointed to carriage of CMV infection along with the matching HLA type.

The germline V gene supplies CDR1 SGHRS and CDR2 YFSETQ. Taken from cysteine to phenylalanine, the CDR3 has 14 residues. Solely the CDR3 DNA is kept, with 42 bases framed from the first base. V loses 1 base, J loses 4 bases, and the germline ends lie 12 bases apart. Broad study findings and their caveats: In the ex vivo response, HLA-C-restricted CMV-specific TCR beta clonotypes were dominant, and in two of eight donors the single most frequent clonotype came from this HLA-C-restricted group. In both this cohort and an independent cohort of some 380 donors, the cumulative frequency of public TCR beta family members distinguished carriers of CMV infection plus the relevant HLA type.

What this sample's treatment or condition label stands for: in vitro stimulation with specific CMV peptide epitopes to enrich CMV-specific T cells. A note on this clonotype: It has no known antigen specificity. No base quality information exists; no much larger clone differs at one position.

This sample was sequenced with an Illumina HiSeq 1500. TCRdb reran the public reads through fastp at Q25 and MiXCR, keeping productive beta chains. Each CDR3 protein gets just one entry, which takes the most common genes and DNA from the rows behind it. In this sample the table shows hundreds of thousands of distinct CDR3 sequences, roughly 36% of which occur a single time. Approximately 18% of the sample is held by the ten biggest clonotypes. The chain employs TRBV5-1 and TRBJ2-7; confidence is insufficient to name the D gene. The clonotype comes from a human donor in good health (CMV status not recorded). Some clones in this sample may be carry-over from other donors' samples. The input for sequencing was cultured PBMCs, taken from culture after CMV antigen stimulation. The DNA sequence reads TGCGCCAGCAGCTTGCACACCTGGGCGTACGAGCAGTACTTC. This yields the protein CASSLHTWAYEQYF.